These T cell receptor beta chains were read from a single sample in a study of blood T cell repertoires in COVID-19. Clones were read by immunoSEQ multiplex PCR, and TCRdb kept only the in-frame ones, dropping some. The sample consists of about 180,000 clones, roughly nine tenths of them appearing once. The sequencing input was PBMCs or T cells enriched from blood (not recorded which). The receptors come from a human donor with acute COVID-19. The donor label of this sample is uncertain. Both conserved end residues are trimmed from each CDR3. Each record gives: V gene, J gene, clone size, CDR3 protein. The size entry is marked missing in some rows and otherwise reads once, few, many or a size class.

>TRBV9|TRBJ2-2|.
ASSEGAGKETGELF
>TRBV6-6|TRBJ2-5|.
ASRLAMKETQY
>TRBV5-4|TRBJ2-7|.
ASSLPASSYEQY
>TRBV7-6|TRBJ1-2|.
ASSLAAGLSGYT
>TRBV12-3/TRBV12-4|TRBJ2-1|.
ASRPDGGGQF
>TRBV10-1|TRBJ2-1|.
ASSEAGVDNEQF
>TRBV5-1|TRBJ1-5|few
ASSPTGTGEQPQH
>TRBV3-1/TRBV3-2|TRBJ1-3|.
ASSRTTASGNTIY
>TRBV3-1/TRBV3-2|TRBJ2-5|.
ASSQGRSETQY
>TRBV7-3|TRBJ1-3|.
ASSLGTAGNTIY
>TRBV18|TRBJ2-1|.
ASSPPASGRYNEQF
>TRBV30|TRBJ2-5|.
AWDLHGGIQETQY
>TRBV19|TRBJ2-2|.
ASSIGGGTSNTGELF
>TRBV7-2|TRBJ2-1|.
ASSLDKLRRNSEQF
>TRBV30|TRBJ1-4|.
AWSGTGTGGGKLF
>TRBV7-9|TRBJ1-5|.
ASSKGTERSNQPQH
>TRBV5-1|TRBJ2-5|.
ASSLSVAGDKETQY
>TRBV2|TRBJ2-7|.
ASSGGAYEQY
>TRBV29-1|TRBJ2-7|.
SVEVGQISYEQY
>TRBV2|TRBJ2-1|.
ASSTSGAYNEQF
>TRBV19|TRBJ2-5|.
ASSIAGTSFGTQY
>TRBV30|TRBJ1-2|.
AWSQGTYGYT
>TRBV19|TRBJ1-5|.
ASSIGDRALNQPQH
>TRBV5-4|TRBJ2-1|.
ASSTASKKGQGLNEQF